The table lists the clone carrying this TCR beta chain with many counts. The antigen is unknown. Amplified TCR beta CDR3 regions were obtained using RNA transcripts as template. After a first-round RT-PCR with HTBI primers, a second-round multiplex PCR was run. TCRdb processed the multiplex PCR reads anew with MiXCR; each CDR3 protein has one entry. The table lists roughly 380,000 distinct CDR3 sequences, 15% to 19% of them singletons. Per the germline V gene, CDR1 is SNHLY and CDR2 is FYNNEI. Trimming cost V 8 bases and J 5 bases, with 10 bases left between them. The CDR3 extends over 11 amino acids. As diagnostic evidence, clinical symptoms, serum thyroxine, TRAb, thyroid ultrasound and orbital computed tomography were relied upon. The data stem from a study of Graves' ophthalmopathy and Graves' hyperthyroidism. Study-level information: Peripheral blood (taken before any treatment) was collected at initial diagnosis. Study-wide points: A model built from 13 signatures distinguished ophthalmopathy from stable hyperthyroidism with approximately 89% sensitivity and approximately 82% specificity. The model forecast ophthalmopathy progression, reaching 70.59% sensitivity and around 73% specificity.

The rearrangement links TRBV2 to TRBJ2-7, with D possibly TRBD1 on 6 matching bases. The clonotype originates from a woman aged 18-29 years with stable Graves' hyperthyroidism. The sequencing input was peripheral blood. CDR3 DNA sequence: TGTGCCAGCTTCAGGGGTCACGAGCAGTACTTC. As protein: CASFRGHEQYF.